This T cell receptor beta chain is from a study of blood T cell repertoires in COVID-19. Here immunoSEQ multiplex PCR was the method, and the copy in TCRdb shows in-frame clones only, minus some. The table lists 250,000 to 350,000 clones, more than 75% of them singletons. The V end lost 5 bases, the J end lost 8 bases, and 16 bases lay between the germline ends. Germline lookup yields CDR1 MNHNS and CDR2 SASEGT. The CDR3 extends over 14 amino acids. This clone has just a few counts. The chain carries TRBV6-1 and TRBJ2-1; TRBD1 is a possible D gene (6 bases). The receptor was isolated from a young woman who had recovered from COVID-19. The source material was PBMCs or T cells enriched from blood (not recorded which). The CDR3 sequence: CASSIRGRGDEQFF. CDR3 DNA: TGTGCCAGCAGTATCAGGGGTCGGGGCGATGAGCAGTTCTTC.